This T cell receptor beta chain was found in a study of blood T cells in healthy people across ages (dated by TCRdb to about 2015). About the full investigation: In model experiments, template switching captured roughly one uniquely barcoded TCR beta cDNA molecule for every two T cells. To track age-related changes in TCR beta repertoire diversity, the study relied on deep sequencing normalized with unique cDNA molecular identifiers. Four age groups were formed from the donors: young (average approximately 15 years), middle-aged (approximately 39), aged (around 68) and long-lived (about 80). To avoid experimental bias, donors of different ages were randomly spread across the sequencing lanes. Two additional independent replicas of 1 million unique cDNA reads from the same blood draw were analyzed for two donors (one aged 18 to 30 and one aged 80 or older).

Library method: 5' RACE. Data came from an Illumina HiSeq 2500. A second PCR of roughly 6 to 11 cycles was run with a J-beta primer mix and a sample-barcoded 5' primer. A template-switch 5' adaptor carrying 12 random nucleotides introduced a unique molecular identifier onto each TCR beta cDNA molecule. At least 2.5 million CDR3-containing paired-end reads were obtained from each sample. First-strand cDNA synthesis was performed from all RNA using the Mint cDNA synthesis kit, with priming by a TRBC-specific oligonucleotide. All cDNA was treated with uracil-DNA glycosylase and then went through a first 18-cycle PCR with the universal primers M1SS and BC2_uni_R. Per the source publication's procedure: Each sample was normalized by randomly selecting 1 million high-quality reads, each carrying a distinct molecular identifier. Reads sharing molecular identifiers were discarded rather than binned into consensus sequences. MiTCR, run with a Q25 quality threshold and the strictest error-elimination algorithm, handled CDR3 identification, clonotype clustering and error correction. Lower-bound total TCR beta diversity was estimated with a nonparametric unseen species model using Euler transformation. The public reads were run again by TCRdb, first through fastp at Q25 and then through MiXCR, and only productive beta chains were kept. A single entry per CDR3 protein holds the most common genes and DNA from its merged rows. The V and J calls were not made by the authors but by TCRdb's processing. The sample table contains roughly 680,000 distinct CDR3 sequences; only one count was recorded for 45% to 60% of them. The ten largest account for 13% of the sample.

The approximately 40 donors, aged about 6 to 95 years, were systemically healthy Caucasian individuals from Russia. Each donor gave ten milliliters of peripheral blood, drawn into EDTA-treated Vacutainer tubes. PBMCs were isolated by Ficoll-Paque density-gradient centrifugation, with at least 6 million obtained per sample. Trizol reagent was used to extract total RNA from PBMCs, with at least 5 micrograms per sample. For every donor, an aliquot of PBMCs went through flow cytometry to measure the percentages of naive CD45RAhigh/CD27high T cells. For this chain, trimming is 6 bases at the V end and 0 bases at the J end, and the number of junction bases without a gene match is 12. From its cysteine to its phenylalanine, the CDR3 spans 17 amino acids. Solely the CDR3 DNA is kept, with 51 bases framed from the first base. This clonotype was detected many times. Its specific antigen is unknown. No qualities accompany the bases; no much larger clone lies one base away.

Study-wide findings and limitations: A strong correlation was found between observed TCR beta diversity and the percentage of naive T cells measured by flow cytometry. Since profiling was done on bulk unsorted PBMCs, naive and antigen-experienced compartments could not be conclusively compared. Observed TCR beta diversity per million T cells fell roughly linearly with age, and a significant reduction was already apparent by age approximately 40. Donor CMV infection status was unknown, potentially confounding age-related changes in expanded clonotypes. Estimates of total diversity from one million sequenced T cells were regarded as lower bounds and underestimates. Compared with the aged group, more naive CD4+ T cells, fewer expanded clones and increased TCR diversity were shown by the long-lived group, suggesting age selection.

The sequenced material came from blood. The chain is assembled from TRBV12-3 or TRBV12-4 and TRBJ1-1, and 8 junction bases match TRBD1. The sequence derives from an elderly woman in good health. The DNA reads TGTGCCAGCAGCCGATTTCCGGGGGACAGGTTGAACACTGAAGCTTTCTTT. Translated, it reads CASSRFPGDRLNTEAFF.